These T cell receptor beta chains were read from a single sample in a study of PD-L1 blockade in urothelial cancer. TCRdb's copy holds only in-frame clones and misses some; the assay was immunoSEQ multiplex PCR. The sample records some 120,000 clones, 80% to 90% being singletons. Material: PBMCs, obtained around atezolizumab (anti-PD-L1) treatment. The origin of the receptors is a man between 60 and 75 years old with urothelial cancer. CDR3s include the opening cysteine and the closing phenylalanine or tryptophan. Fields, in order: clone size, V gene, CDR3 length, J gene, D gene, CDR3 DNA, CDR3 protein. A D gene is named only where the DNA matches it firmly. Only some rows state a clone size, as once, few, many or a class for expanded clones.

clone size: NA; V gene: TRBV18; CDR3 length: 12; J gene: TRBJ2-3; D gene: NA; CDR3 DNA: TGTGCCAGCTCCCCGCCCGGGGATACGCAGTATTTT; CDR3 protein: CASSPPGDTQYF
clone size: NA; V gene: TRBV5-1; CDR3 length: 18; J gene: TRBJ2-5; D gene: TRBD2; CDR3 DNA: TGCGCCAGCAGCTTGGCCGGGACTAGCGGGGGGGCCACAGAGACCCAGTACTTC; CDR3 protein: CASSLAGTSGGATETQYF
clone size: NA; V gene: TRBV6-5; CDR3 length: 14; J gene: TRBJ2-5; D gene: NA; CDR3 DNA: TGTGCCAGCAGTTACGACACGGTGGAAGAGACCCAGTACTTC; CDR3 protein: CASSYDTVEETQYF
clone size: NA; V gene: TRBV27; CDR3 length: 15; J gene: TRBJ2-1; D gene: TRBD1; CDR3 DNA: TGTGCCAGCAGTAGTACTGACAGGGGCTACAATGAGCAGTTCTTC; CDR3 protein: CASSSTDRGYNEQFF
clone size: NA; V gene: TRBV6-1; CDR3 length: 15; J gene: TRBJ1-2; D gene: NA; CDR3 DNA: TGTGCCAGCAGTGAAGCCGGTTTCGGTCACTATGGCTACACCTTC; CDR3 protein: CASSEAGFGHYGYTF
clone size: NA; V gene: TRBV2; CDR3 length: 14; J gene: TRBJ1-2; D gene: NA; CDR3 DNA: TGTGCCAGCAGCTTTCGGACAGTTAACTATGGCTACACCTTC; CDR3 protein: CASSFRTVNYGYTF
clone size: NA; V gene: TRBV5-5; CDR3 length: 14; J gene: TRBJ1-4; D gene: NA; CDR3 DNA: TGTGCCAGCAGCCTCGGGACTCGGGGTGAAAAACTGTTTTTT; CDR3 protein: CASSLGTRGEKLFF
clone size: NA; V gene: TRBV18; CDR3 length: 13; J gene: TRBJ1-2; D gene: NA; CDR3 DNA: TGTGCCAGCTCACAGCGCAGGGGCTATGGCTACACCTTC; CDR3 protein: CASSQRRGYGYTF
clone size: NA; V gene: TRBV5-4; CDR3 length: 16; J gene: TRBJ1-2; D gene: NA; CDR3 DNA: TGTGCCAGCAGCCAATCCGCTCGGACAGAAGTCTATGGCTACACCTTC; CDR3 protein: CASSQSARTEVYGYTF
clone size: NA; V gene: TRBV5-4; CDR3 length: 15; J gene: TRBJ2-2; D gene: NA; CDR3 DNA: TGTGCCAGCAGCTTGGCCGGGAGTGGTACCGGGGAGCTGTTTTTT; CDR3 protein: CASSLAGSGTGELFF
clone size: NA; V gene: TRBV27; CDR3 length: 13; J gene: TRBJ2-7; D gene: NA; CDR3 DNA: TGTGCCAGCAGTTTCGCAGGGAACTACGAGCAGTACTTC; CDR3 protein: CASSFAGNYEQYF
clone size: NA; V gene: TRBV6-4; CDR3 length: 14; J gene: TRBJ2-2; D gene: TRBD1; CDR3 DNA: TGTGCCAGCAGTGAAGGACAGGACACCGGGGAGCTGTTTTTT; CDR3 protein: CASSEGQDTGELFF
clone size: NA; V gene: TRBV7-2; CDR3 length: 15; J gene: TRBJ2-1; D gene: TRBD2; CDR3 DNA: TGTGCCAGCAGTTCGACTAGCGGGAGCTACAATGAGCAGTTCTTC; CDR3 protein: CASSSTSGSYNEQFF
clone size: NA; V gene: TRBV27; CDR3 length: 11; J gene: TRBJ1-1; D gene: NA; CDR3 DNA: TGTGCCAGCAGTTCGTACACTGAAGCTTTCTTT; CDR3 protein: CASSSYTEAFF
clone size: few; V gene: TRBV2; CDR3 length: 14; J gene: TRBJ1-1; D gene: NA; CDR3 DNA: TGTGCCTCAGTCCTACAGGGAGATAGCACTGAAGCTTTCTTT; CDR3 protein: CASVLQGDSTEAFF
clone size: NA; V gene: TRBV28; CDR3 length: 15; J gene: TRBJ1-5; D gene: NA; CDR3 DNA: TGTGCCAGCAGTTCCCTCCGTGAGGGCAATCAGCCCCAGCATTTT; CDR3 protein: CASSSLREGNQPQHF
clone size: NA; V gene: TRBV5-1; CDR3 length: 14; J gene: TRBJ2-7; D gene: NA; CDR3 DNA: TGCGCCAGCGGGCAGGCCGGCCACCCCTACGAGCAGTACTTC; CDR3 protein: CASGQAGHPYEQYF
clone size: NA; V gene: TRBV30; CDR3 length: 13; J gene: TRBJ2-5; D gene: NA; CDR3 DNA: TGTGCCTGGAGTAGGACAGCCCAAGAGACCCAGTACTTC; CDR3 protein: CAWSRTAQETQYF
clone size: NA; V gene: TRBV28; CDR3 length: 13; J gene: TRBJ2-7; D gene: NA; CDR3 DNA: TGTGCCAGCAGTTGGGACATCTCCTACGAGCAGTACTTC; CDR3 protein: CASSWDISYEQYF
clone size: NA; V gene: TRBV10-2; CDR3 length: 15; J gene: TRBJ1-1; D gene: TRBD1; CDR3 DNA: TGCGCCAGCATAGCCCGGGACAGGGGGTCCGCTGAAGCTTTCTTT; CDR3 protein: CASIARDRGSAEAFF
clone size: NA; V gene: TRBV19; CDR3 length: 13; J gene: TRBJ1-4; D gene: TRBD1; CDR3 DNA: TGTGCCTCCCTGGGACAGTCTAATGAAAAACTGTTTTTT; CDR3 protein: CASLGQSNEKLFF
clone size: few; V gene: TRBV6-1; CDR3 length: 16; J gene: TRBJ1-5; D gene: NA; CDR3 DNA: TGTGCCAGCAGTGCCTCTTCGGGTTTGAGCAATCAGCCCCAGCATTTT; CDR3 protein: CASSASSGLSNQPQHF
clone size: NA; V gene: TRBV27; CDR3 length: 15; J gene: TRBJ1-4; D gene: TRBD1; CDR3 DNA: TGTGCCAGCAGACCCGGACAGGGGGTTAATGAAAAACTGTTTTTT; CDR3 protein: CASRPGQGVNEKLFF
clone size: NA; V gene: TRBV27; CDR3 length: 12; J gene: TRBJ2-7; D gene: NA; CDR3 DNA: TGTGCCAGCGGACTGGGGACCTACGAGCAGTACTTC; CDR3 protein: CASGLGTYEQYF
clone size: once; V gene: TRBV7-2; CDR3 length: 14; J gene: TRBJ2-2; D gene: NA; CDR3 DNA: TGTGCCAGCAGCTTATATCCGAACACCGGGGAGCTGTTTTTT; CDR3 protein: CASSLYPNTGELFF
clone size: once; V gene: TRBV21-1; CDR3 length: 13; J gene: TRBJ1-5; D gene: NA; CDR3 DNA: TGTGCCAGCAGCACACAGGGCGGTCAGCCCCAGCATTTT; CDR3 protein: CASSTQGGQPQHF
clone size: NA; V gene: TRBV10-3; CDR3 length: 16; J gene: TRBJ1-2; D gene: NA; CDR3 DNA: TGTGCCATCAGTGGGACACCTTTACAATCTAACTATGGCTACACCTTC; CDR3 protein: CAISGTPLQSNYGYTF
clone size: NA; V gene: TRBV29-1; CDR3 length: 12; J gene: TRBJ2-5; D gene: TRBD2; CDR3 DNA: TGCAGCGGCCGACTAGCCCAAGAGACCCAGTACTTC; CDR3 protein: CSGRLAQETQYF
clone size: once; V gene: TRBV10-3; CDR3 length: 16; J gene: TRBJ2-7; D gene: TRBD1; CDR3 DNA: TGTGCCATCAGTGAAAGGGACAGGGGATATTTCCACGAGCAGTACTTC; CDR3 protein: CAISERDRGYFHEQYF
clone size: NA; V gene: TRBV5-6; CDR3 length: 19; J gene: TRBJ2-3; D gene: NA; CDR3 DNA: TGTGCCAGCAGCCCCCTGGGGGACTACAGGGACCCTAGCACAGATACGCAGTATTTT; CDR3 protein: CASSPLGDYRDPSTDTQYF
clone size: NA; V gene: TRBV11-3; CDR3 length: 15; J gene: TRBJ1-2; D gene: NA; CDR3 DNA: TGTGCCAGCAGCTTAGATGAGGGTTTTGGCTATGGCTACACCTTC; CDR3 protein: CASSLDEGFGYGYTF
clone size: NA; V gene: TRBV15; CDR3 length: 18; J gene: TRBJ2-1; D gene: TRBD2; CDR3 DNA: TGTGCCACCAGCAGAGATTGGATTACGGGGGGGGCCTCAGGTGAGCAGTTCTTC; CDR3 protein: CATSRDWITGGASGEQFF
clone size: NA; V gene: TRBV29-1; CDR3 length: 12; J gene: TRBJ1-4; D gene: NA; CDR3 DNA: TGCAGCGTTGAAGTCCTCAATGAAAAACTGTTTTTT; CDR3 protein: CSVEVLNEKLFF
clone size: NA; V gene: TRBV28; CDR3 length: 14; J gene: TRBJ1-5; D gene: NA; CDR3 DNA: TGTGCCAGCAGTCCGCCACAGTCCAATCAGCCCCAGCATTTT; CDR3 protein: CASSPPQSNQPQHF
clone size: NA; V gene: TRBV5-1; CDR3 length: 15; J gene: TRBJ2-7; D gene: NA; CDR3 DNA: TGCGCCAGCAGCTTGGTGACAGGCTCTTCCTACGAGCAGTACTTC; CDR3 protein: CASSLVTGSSYEQYF
clone size: NA; V gene: TRBV7-2; CDR3 length: 16; J gene: TRBJ2-5; D gene: TRBD1; CDR3 DNA: TGTGCCAGCAGCTTAGGGGACAGCGGATGGGGCGAGACCCAGTACTTC; CDR3 protein: CASSLGDSGWGETQYF
clone size: once; V gene: TRBV30; CDR3 length: 14; J gene: TRBJ1-5; D gene: NA; CDR3 DNA: TGTGCCTGGAGTGGCGGGGGCTACAATCAGCCCCAGCATTTT; CDR3 protein: CAWSGGGYNQPQHF
clone size: NA; V gene: TRBV6-5; CDR3 length: 14; J gene: TRBJ2-7; D gene: TRBD1; CDR3 DNA: TGTGCCAGCAGTACCGGGACAGGGGATAGGGAGCAGTACTTC; CDR3 protein: CASSTGTGDREQYF
clone size: NA; V gene: TRBV6-1; CDR3 length: 15; J gene: TRBJ2-7; D gene: TRBD2; CDR3 DNA: TGTGCCAGCAGTGGGATTGACTGGGAGGGGTACGAGCAGTACTTC; CDR3 protein: CASSGIDWEGYEQYF
clone size: NA; V gene: TRBV19; CDR3 length: 15; J gene: TRBJ2-2; D gene: NA; CDR3 DNA: TGTGCCAGTAGAAAAACAGGCTTAAACACCGGGGAGCTGTTTTTT; CDR3 protein: CASRKTGLNTGELFF
clone size: NA; V gene: TRBV5-6; CDR3 length: 11; J gene: TRBJ1-1; D gene: NA; CDR3 DNA: TGTGCCAGCAGCTTTGAGACTGAAGCTTTCTTT; CDR3 protein: CASSFETEAFF
clone size: once; V gene: TRBV19; CDR3 length: 13; J gene: TRBJ2-3; D gene: NA; CDR3 DNA: TGTGCCAGTAGTATTTCTAGCGCAGATACGCAGTATTTT; CDR3 protein: CASSISSADTQYF
clone size: NA; V gene: TRBV19; CDR3 length: 15; J gene: TRBJ1-5; D gene: NA; CDR3 DNA: TGTGCCAGTAGTATAGATCGGGGGAGCGGACAGCCCCAGCATTTT; CDR3 protein: CASSIDRGSGQPQHF
clone size: NA; V gene: TRBV6-1; CDR3 length: 14; J gene: TRBJ2-7; D gene: TRBD2; CDR3 DNA: TGTGCCAGCAGTTGGACTAGCGGGGTCTACGAGCAGTACTTC; CDR3 protein: CASSWTSGVYEQYF
clone size: few; V gene: TRBV10-3; CDR3 length: 12; J gene: TRBJ1-1; D gene: TRBD1; CDR3 DNA: TGTGCCAGTAGACAGGGGGAGGCTGAAGCTTTCTTT; CDR3 protein: CASRQGEAEAFF